These 9 T cell receptor beta chains share one sample of origin, sequenced in a study of blood T cell repertoires in COVID-19. The repertoire was sequenced with immunoSEQ multiplex PCR; TCRdb's copy has only in-frame clones and lacks some. The sample lists about 44,000 clones; around 90% were seen once. The sequenced sample was peripheral blood. The source of these receptors is an elderly woman in a cohort sampled during active or convalescent COVID-19.

This clone was seen only once. J is TRBJ1-1 and V is TRBV11-3; 9 bases are shared with TRBD1. The V and J ends lost 1 base and 0 bases, in that order; junction bases with no gene match: 9. The CDR3 is 18 residues long. Per the germline V gene, CDR1 is SGHNT and CDR2 is YENEEA. The CDR3 region is CASSLVRTGANMNTEAFF. CDR3 nucleotides: TGTGCCAGCAGCTTAGTCCGGACAGGGGCAAATATGAACACTGAAGCTTTCTTT.

This chain connects TRBV11-3 to TRBJ2-7; no clear D. V was clipped by 2 bases and J by 6 bases, with 11 bases between them. The germline CDR1 and CDR2 sequences are SGHNT and YENEEA. CDR3 length: 13 residues. The CDR3: CASSLSGFGEQYF. Here the CDR3 DNA reads TGTGCCAGCAGCTTATCTGGTTTCGGCGAGCAGTACTTC. Drawing the rest from reference TRBV11-3 and TRBJ2-7, the complete variable domain is EAGVVQSPRYKIIEKKQPVAFWCNPISGHNTLYWYLQNLGQGPELLIRYENEEAVDDSQLPKDRFSAERLKGVDSTLKIQPAELGDSAVYLCASSLSGFGEQYFGPGTRLTVT.

The chain has TRBV9 and TRBJ1-2, with 7 bases identical to TRBD1. V trimming: 3 bases; J trimming: 8 bases; junction bases outside the gene matches: 13. The CDR3 has 15 amino acids. The V gene's germline CDR1 is SGDLS and CDR2 YYNGEE. CDR3 in DNA: TGTGCCAGCAGCGCTACGGAGAGGGGGCCGGGAGGCTACACCTTC. Its translation: CASSATERGPGGYTF.

This sequence joins TRBV7-2 and TRBJ2-3; TRBD2 matches at 8 bases. CDR3 length: 19 amino acids. Trimming at V came to 5 bases and at J to 6 bases, leaving 22 bases not matched to a gene. CDR1 and CDR2 from the germline V gene are SGHTA and FQGNSA. The CDR3 region has the DNA TGTGCCAGCAGCACTCGCAGAGGGCTAGCGGGCCGGACCCCGGATACGCAGTATTTT. Its translation is CASSTRRGLAGRTPDTQYF.

The gene calls are TRBV5-4 and TRBJ2-5; D call uncertain. The CDR3 runs 13 residues. Germline V CDR1 and CDR2: SGHNT, YYREEE (reference sequence). With 0 bases removed from V and 3 bases from J, the gap between germline ends came to 6 bases. CDR3 region: CASSLDSKETQYF. The CDR3 DNA reads TGTGCCAGCAGCTTGGACAGTAAAGAGACCCAGTACTTC.

V usage is TRBV6-2 or TRBV6-3 and J usage is TRBJ2-7, with TRBD1 as a possible D gene (6 bases). The germline gives CDR1 MNHEY, CDR2 SVGEGT. Deletions cut 4 bases from V and 9 bases from J, with 19 bases between. This CDR3 region has 14 residues. The CDR3 loop reads CASSSYTGQKVQYF. The CDR3 coding sequence is TGTGCCAGCAGTTCCTATACTGGACAGAAAGTGCAGTACTTC.

CDR3 amino acids: CASSGSGLSTDTQYF. The CDR3 nucleotides are TGTGCCAGCAGCGGTAGCGGTCTTAGCACAGATACGCAGTATTTT. The rearrangement joins TRBV7-8 to TRBJ2-3; D may be TRBD2 (6 bases). Germline CDR1 reads SGHVS; CDR2 reads FQNEAQ. V was clipped by 5 bases and J by 0 bases, with 12 bases between them. The CDR3 sequence is 15 residues long. Together with reference TRBV7-8 and TRBJ2-3, the CDR3 gives the full variable domain: GAGVSQSPRYKVAKRGQDVALRCDPISGHVSLFWYQQALGQGPEFLTYFQNEAQLDKSGLPSDRFFAERPEGSVSTLKIQRTQQEDSAVYLCASSGSGLSTDTQYFGPGTRLTVL.

The chain combines TRBV2 with TRBJ1-4; D unresolved. The V and J ends lost 6 bases and 0 bases respectively, with 5 bases between them. This CDR3 has 13 residues. Germline V gene data show CDR1 as SNHLY and CDR2 as FYNNEI. The CDR3 DNA reads as TGTGCCAGCAGGGAGACAACTAATGAAAAACTGTTTTTT. Its translation is CASRETTNEKLFF. Together with reference TRBV2 and TRBJ1-4, the CDR3 gives the full variable domain: EPEVTQTPSHQVTQMGQEVILRCVPISNHLYFYWYRQILGQKVEFLVSFYNNEISEKSEIFDDQFSVERPDGSNFTLKIRSTKLEDSAMYFCASRETTNEKLFFGSGTQLSVL.

The chain recombines TRBV19 with TRBJ2-3, with a possible D match to TRBD2 (5 bases). Germline values: CDR1 LNHDA, CDR2 SQIVND (reference sequence). CDR3 length: 15 residues. V lost 0 bases and J 1 base, leaving 8 bases between the germline ends. CDR3 nucleotide sequence: TGTGCCAGTAGTATAGATGAGGGCCGCACAGATACGCAGTATTTT. It is translated as CASSIDEGRTDTQYF.